The 7 T cell receptor beta chains presented below share a single source sample, sequenced in a study of technical replicates of blood from a handful of donors. Sequenced by immunoSEQ multiplex PCR; TCRdb stores in-frame clones only, minus some. The table shows fewer than 90,000 clones, with just under 95% occurring only once. The sequenced sample consisted of T cells isolated from PBMCs. These receptor sequences come from a human donor in good health.

The chain joins TRBV4-2 to TRBJ1-4; D remains ambiguous. The CDR3 has 16 amino acids. Per the germline V gene, CDR1 is LGHNA and CDR2 is YNFKEQ. V was trimmed by 1 base and J by 3 bases, leaving 12 bases between them. CDR3: CASSQGREPPNEKLFF. The CDR3, as DNA: TGTGCCAGCAGCCAAGGACGGGAACCCCCTAATGAAAAACTGTTTTTT.

The chain is built from TRBV30 and TRBJ2-7; 10 nucleotides line up with TRBD2. The CDR3 sequence is 14 residues long. The ends lost 4 bases at V and 3 bases at J; junction bases unmatched: 6. In germline, CDR1 is GTSNPN, CDR2 SVGIG (reference sequence). CDR3 nucleotides: TGTGCCTGGAAGCGGGGGGGAGCGGGCTACGAGCAGTACTTC. Translated: CAWKRGGAGYEQYF.

This clone was picked up one time. The chain employs TRBV27 and TRBJ2-1; 8 bases agree with TRBD2. This CDR3 has 14 amino acids. Germline CDR1 is MNHEY and CDR2 is SMNVEV (reference sequence). The V and J ends lost 7 bases and 8 bases, in that order; junction bases with no gene match: 10. CDR3 residues: CASKSGTRSYEQFF. The CDR3 DNA sequence: TGTGCCAGCAAATCCGGGACTAGGTCTTATGAGCAGTTCTTC.

This chain links TRBV29-1 with TRBJ1-5, with D unresolved. The germline CDR1 and CDR2 sequences are SQVTM and ANQGSEA. The CDR3 runs 12 residues. V lost 3 bases, J lost 6 bases, and 9 bases lay in between. CDR3 sequence reads: CSVEEGGQPQHF. The CDR3 coding sequence is TGCAGCGTTGAGGAGGGTGGTCAGCCCCAGCATTTT.

The chain uses TRBV18 and TRBJ2-7; TRBD1 is a possible D gene (6 bases). Germline CDR1 and CDR2: KGHSH and LQKENI. The CDR3 runs to 14 residues. The germline V and J ends were trimmed by 3 bases and 2 bases, with 11 bases remaining between them. The CDR3 sequence is CASSPPDRPYEQYF. CDR3 coding DNA: TGTGCCAGCTCACCCCCAGACAGGCCCTACGAGCAGTACTTC.

The chain links TRBV30 to TRBJ1-5; D gene uncertain. V shed 2 bases and J shed 3 bases, with 11 bases lying between them. CDR1 and CDR2 (germline): GTSNPN, SVGIG (reference sequence). CDR3 length: 14 residues. CDR3 sequence: CAWSSGIFNQPQHF. DNA for the CDR3: TGTGCCTGGAGTTCAGGAATATTCAATCAGCCCCAGCATTTT.

The chain combines TRBV7-7 with TRBJ2-1; perhaps TRBD2 as D (5 bases). Germline CDR1 reads SSHAT; CDR2 reads FNYEAQ (reference sequence). Trimming pared 5 bases from V and 7 bases from J, leaving 12 bases between. The CDR3 loop spans 13 amino acids. CDR3 region: CASSGTSGNEQFF. The CDR3 bases are TGTGCCAGCAGCGGCACTAGTGGGAATGAGCAGTTCTTC.